The rows below give T cell receptor beta chains drawn from one sample of a study of cytomegalovirus exposure and HLA in healthy donors. Using immunoSEQ multiplex PCR, the repertoire was profiled, and TCRdb retains in-frame clones only, with some absent. The sample has roughly 220,000 clones; almost 70% are singletons. The sample comprised PBMCs. These TCRs come from a man aged 35 to 55 in good health and CMV-seropositive. Each CDR3 is given without its conserved first and last residue. The order of the fields is clone size, V gene, CDR3 protein. Clone size is shown for a subset of rows, as once, few, many or a class of expanded clone.

abundance: NA; v_gene: TRBV28; CDR3aa: ASSLVEGKLF
abundance: NA; v_gene: TRBV29-1; CDR3aa: SASVGNTIY
abundance: NA; v_gene: TRBV7-9; CDR3aa: ASSFPGNGYT
abundance: NA; v_gene: TRBV11-2; CDR3aa: ASRQQGISYEQY
abundance: NA; v_gene: TRBV4-1; CDR3aa: ASSQGQYSGNTIY
abundance: NA; v_gene: TRBV7-9; CDR3aa: ASSLLGLADQETQY
abundance: NA; v_gene: TRBV25-1; CDR3aa: ASSEFGEEGYT
abundance: once; v_gene: TRBV4-2; CDR3aa: ASSPPHSGGAGELF
abundance: NA; v_gene: TRBV29-1; CDR3aa: SVHRGQEQF
abundance: few; v_gene: TRBV5-1; CDR3aa: ASSFSGNTEAF
abundance: NA; v_gene: TRBV7-6; CDR3aa: ASSLGAGGVRTEAF
abundance: NA; v_gene: TRBV2; CDR3aa: ASRGTGENTEAF
abundance: NA; v_gene: TRBV27; CDR3aa: ASSSTTGEAF
abundance: few; v_gene: TRBV13; CDR3aa: ASSLRSGSEQY
abundance: once; v_gene: TRBV27; CDR3aa: ASSPRQGGGSEAF
abundance: once; v_gene: TRBV6-6; CDR3aa: ASRPRGRVYGYT
abundance: once; v_gene: TRBV5-1; CDR3aa: ASSLQGANEQF
abundance: NA; v_gene: TRBV19; CDR3aa: ASGPGDTQY
abundance: NA; v_gene: TRBV6-5; CDR3aa: VSGLEENTGELF
abundance: NA; v_gene: TRBV11-3; CDR3aa: ASSLDGRVQGGGELF
abundance: NA; v_gene: TRBV7-9; CDR3aa: ASSLSATENTGELF
abundance: NA; v_gene: TRBV19; CDR3aa: ASSPGQNTDTQY
abundance: NA; v_gene: TRBV6-5; CDR3aa: ASGDSRWGYT
abundance: NA; v_gene: TRBV15; CDR3aa: ATSPGAGRSEQF
abundance: NA; v_gene: TRBV4-3; CDR3aa: ASRPGVGGNTEAF
abundance: NA; v_gene: TRBV9; CDR3aa: ASSVIWTSTDTQY
abundance: NA; v_gene: TRBV4-1; CDR3aa: ASSQGTLGGEKLF
abundance: NA; v_gene: TRBV19; CDR3aa: ASSQSDYGYT
abundance: NA; v_gene: TRBV28; CDR3aa: ASSFPSSDRAPEAF
abundance: NA; v_gene: TRBV2; CDR3aa: ASSEAGNTIY
abundance: few; v_gene: TRBV7-2; CDR3aa: ASSRDWGLGQF
abundance: few; v_gene: TRBV27; CDR3aa: ASSLGQGVQPQH
abundance: NA; v_gene: TRBV6-7; CDR3aa: AAHTGSGANVLT
abundance: NA; v_gene: TRBV5-4; CDR3aa: ASLRDRGLGEQY